This paragraph reports one TCR beta chain. Using immunoSEQ multiplex PCR, the repertoire was profiled, and TCRdb retains in-frame clones only, with some absent. Of some 56,000 clones in the sample, roughly 96% were seen once. The data were taken from a study of control samples from healthy donors and cancer patients. Deletions cut 5 bases from V and 1 base from J, with 1 base between. Germline loops: CDR1 MDHEN, CDR2 SYDVKM. This CDR3 spans 11 amino acids. The sequence derives from a man aged 25-40 years in good health. The sample was blood. The V call is TRBV28, the J call TRBJ2-3; D not certain. CDR3 coding DNA: TGTGCCAGCAGTCGCACAGATACGCAGTATTTT. Translation gives CASSRTDTQYF.